The clone carrying this TCR beta chain has a handful of counts. The data stem from a study of T-cell memory formation after mild COVID-19. Background on the study: TCR clusters were mostly confined to one donor each.

Via MiXCR, TCRdb re-called the 5' RACE reads, giving one row per CDR3 protein. The data hold about 560,000 distinct CDR3 sequences, with less than 25% observed a single time. Trimming cost V 5 bases and J 3 bases; bases outside gene matches: 12. The germline gives CDR1 MGHRA, CDR2 YSYEKL. This CDR3 is 18 amino acids long. The material sequenced was PBMCs or a T cell subset sorted from them (not recorded which). The receptor's source is an adult woman who had mild COVID-19 (a few samples of this study predate the infection). Cell type and time point are not known. The chain has TRBV4-1 and TRBJ2-5; the match to TRBD2 covers 13 bases. In DNA form, the CDR3 reads TGCGCCAGCAGCTCCCGGACTAGCGGGGGAGGCTTTAAAGAGACCCAGTACTTC. As protein: CASSSRTSGGGFKETQYF.